Given below is one TCR beta chain in context. This sample was included in a study of glioma-infiltrating T cells after dendritic cell vaccination. Study overall: Glioblastoma patients came from Phase I and II dendritic cell vaccination trials. Monocyte-derived dendritic cells, cultured 6 to 7 days with IL-4 and GM-CSF, were pulsed with autologous tumor lysate.

The PCR used 60 V beta and 13 J beta primers. Data came from immunoSEQ multiplex PCR; TCRdb stores just in-frame clones and leaves some out. The sample consists of under 130,000 clones, around 87% of them appearing once. The CDR3 totals 16 residues. V shed 2 bases and J shed 0 bases, with 12 bases lying between them. Germline loops: CDR1 SEHNR, CDR2 FQNEAQ (reference sequence). Sample time point: after dendritic cell vaccination, including at tumor progression/relapse. The sequence derives from a human donor with glioblastoma. Sequences were derived from blood, sampled after dendritic cell vaccination. The chain recombines TRBV7-9 with TRBJ2-3; D perhaps matches TRBD1 (6 bases). The CDR3 region is CASSLNLGGSTDTQYF. CDR3 DNA: TGTGCCAGCAGCTTAAACTTAGGGGGTAGCACAGATACGCAGTATTTT.